The clone carrying this TCR beta chain has ten or more counts. Antigen unknown. TCRdb independently ran MiXCR on the RT-PCR reads; one entry per CDR3 protein. The sample has hundreds of thousands of distinct CDR3 sequences; 11% to 15% are singletons. CDR3 size: 12 residues. Germline trimming cut 3 bases from V and 14 bases from J; bases unmatched to any gene: 7. The sample originates from a study of response to subunit inactivated influenza vaccine. Study-level results: Authors suggested that a seasonal influenza vaccination recruits few new T cells each time.

J is TRBJ2-1 and V is TRBV12-3 or TRBV12-4; 7 bases align to TRBD1. This receptor was taken from a man aged 45-60 years who received an inactivated influenza vaccine. The specimen was PBMCs from blood, collected less than 15 days before vaccination. The CDR3 nucleotides read TGTGCCAGCAGTTTTAGGACAGGCGTGGAGTTCTTC. Protein sequence: CASSFRTGVEFF.